Presented here are 19 T cell receptor beta chains from one specimen sequenced in a study of T-cell reconstitution after alpha-beta-depleted transplantation in children. The library targeted TCRbeta and was prepared with unique molecular identifiers. TCRdb fed the PCR reads into MiXCR, producing one record per CDR3 protein. The table lists approximately 350,000 distinct CDR3 sequences, 13% of them singletons. Sample: PBMCs, taken from the stem cell graft. The source of these receptors is a human donor who donated a stem cell graft to a child with Fanconi anemia.

This clonotype occurred many times. The rearrangement joins TRBV12-3 or TRBV12-4 to TRBJ1-1; D is ambiguous. With 3 bases removed from V and 1 base from J, the gap between germline ends came to 6 bases. CDR3 length: 13 amino acids. The CDR3: CASSFTPNTEAFF. CDR3 nucleotides: TGTGCCAGCAGTTTTACCCCGAACACTGAAGCTTTCTTT.

The chain carries TRBV29-1 and TRBJ1-2; a possible D gene is TRBD1 (5 bases). The V gene's germline CDR1 is SQVTM and CDR2 ANQGSEA. This CDR3 has 14 amino acids. V dropped 0 bases and J dropped 4 bases, with 12 bases sitting between them. The CDR3 DNA follows: TGCAGCGTTGAAGATCCCGACAGATTCTATGGCTACACCTTC. Residues: CSVEDPDRFYGYTF.

This clonotype occurred a few times. The chain employs TRBV27 and TRBJ1-6; D is perhaps TRBD1 (5 bases). Germline CDR1 MNHEY, CDR2 SMNVEV (reference sequence). The CDR3 length is 12 residues. The V gene lost 11 bases and the J gene lost 6 bases, with 11 bases spanning the gap. This chain's CDR3 is CASRQSNSPLHF. As DNA, the CDR3 is TGTGCCTCCCGACAGTCTAATTCACCCCTCCACTTT.

This clonotype appeared many times. This rearrangement joins TRBV7-8 to TRBJ1-2; D is uncertain. The CDR3 is 14 amino acids. CDR1 is SGHVS and CDR2 is FQNEAQ in the germline V gene. Trimming took off 1 base at V and 0 bases at J, with 6 bases between the two ends. CDR3 region: CASSLDSANYGYTF. In nucleotides, the CDR3 is TGTGCCAGCAGCTTAGACTCAGCTAACTATGGCTACACCTTC.

This clonotype was seen a handful of times. This chain joins TRBV5-1 and TRBJ1-2; D gene uncertain. In germline, CDR1 is SGHRS, CDR2 YFSETQ. The CDR3 has 14 amino acids. The V end lost 2 bases, the J end lost 6 bases, and 14 bases lay between the germline ends. For the CDR3, the DNA is TGCGCCAGCAGCTTAACGGACGGCTTCGATGGCTACACCTTC. It specifies CASSLTDGFDGYTF. The complete variable domain, with remaining parts taken from reference TRBV5-1 and TRBJ1-2, reads KAGVTQTPRYLIKTRGQQVTLSCSPISGHRSVSWYQQTPGQGLQFLFEYFSETQRNKGNFPGRFSGRQFSNSRSEMNVSTLELGDSALYLCASSLTDGFDGYTFGSGTRLTVV.

The DNA for the CDR3 is TGTGCCAGCAGCGAGGGACCCTCGAACACTGAAGCTTTCTTT. Translating it yields CASSEGPSNTEAFF. This chain connects TRBV7-2 to TRBJ1-1, with TRBD1 as a possible D gene (5 bases). CDR1 and CDR2 from the germline V gene are SGHTA and FQGNSA. The CDR3 has 14 amino acids. The germline V and J ends were trimmed by 5 bases and 1 base, with 11 bases remaining between them.

This clonotype was counted only a few times. V gene TRBV10-3 combines with J gene TRBJ2-3, with D uncertain. The V end lost 7 bases, the J end lost 2 bases, and 10 bases lay between the germline ends. The germline V gene has CDR1 ENHRY and CDR2 SYGVKD. The length of the CDR3 is 13 residues. CDR3 protein: CAITGQFTDTQYF. The CDR3 DNA sequence: TGTGCCATCACTGGGCAGTTCACAGATACGCAGTATTTT.

The chain carries TRBV5-1 and TRBJ2-6; the D is unclear. Germline CDR1 reads SGHRS; CDR2 reads YFSETQ. The V end was cut by 1 base, the J end by 0 bases, with 14 bases between. The length of the CDR3 is 18 residues. The CDR3 DNA reads as TGCGCCAGCAGCTTGTTGGCCGGATTCGCCTCTGGGGCCAACGTCCTGACTTTC. This translates into CASSLLAGFASGANVLTF.

In this sample, this clonotype turned up many times. V and J are TRBV5-7 and TRBJ2-7, with D unclear. TRBV5-7 is classed as an ORF, of uncertain function. V gave up 3 bases and J gave up 4 bases, with 14 bases separating them. This CDR3 has 14 amino acids. The CDR3 sequence: CASSSIQVSYEQYF. In nucleotides, the CDR3 is TGTGCCAGCAGCTCTATCCAGGTTTCATACGAGCAGTACTTC.

The sample holds many counts of this clonotype. The chain recombines TRBV9 with TRBJ1-2; D is perhaps TRBD1 (5 bases). Germline V gene lookup returns CDR1 SGDLS and CDR2 YYNGEE. The CDR3 covers 13 residues. The V and J ends lost 6 bases and 2 bases respectively, with 11 bases between them. CDR3 DNA: TGTGCCAGCACGACAGTCTTCAACTATGGCTACACCTTC. It yields the protein CASTTVFNYGYTF.

This clonotype showed up many times. The chain is built from TRBV20-1 and TRBJ1-2; D uncertain. Germline V gene data show CDR1 as DFQATT and CDR2 as SNEGSKA (reference sequence). The CDR3 has 11 residues. Trimming took 1 base from V and 0 from J, leaving 0 bases between them. This CDR3 is CSARANYGYTF. As DNA, the CDR3 is TGCAGTGCTAGAGCTAACTATGGCTACACCTTC.

The chain links TRBV5-1 to TRBJ2-4, with 7 bases identical to TRBD1. The CDR3 spans 14 residues. Germline-derived CDR1 and CDR2 are SGHRS and YFSETQ. After removal of 1 base from V and 6 bases from J, the junction contained 4 bases not matched to a gene. Written as DNA, the CDR3 is TGCGCCAGCAGCTTGTCGACAGGGCGAAACATTCAGTACTTC. Translation gives CASSLSTGRNIQYF.

The chain has TRBV7-9 and TRBJ1-2, with D possibly being TRBD1 (5 bases). The germline V and J ends were trimmed by 5 bases and 8 bases, with 15 bases remaining between them. The CDR3 has 13 amino acids. Germline CDR1 SEHNR, CDR2 FQNEAQ (reference sequence). The DNA of the CDR3 is TGTGCCAGCAGCCCCCCAGGGTTGAACGGCTACACCTTC. Protein product: CASSPPGLNGYTF.

This clonotype was observed a few times. The chain couples TRBV7-2 to TRBJ2-7; D not resolved. The CDR3 has 14 residues. The V gene's germline CDR1 is SGHTA and CDR2 FQGNSA. The V end lost 1 base, the J end lost 3 bases, and 10 bases lay between the germline ends. This CDR3 is CASSLEWRNYEQYF. The CDR3 bases are TGTGCCAGCAGCTTAGAATGGAGAAACTACGAGCAGTACTTC. The whole variable domain, filled in from reference TRBV7-2 and TRBJ2-7, reads GAGVSQSPSNKVTEKGKDVELRCDPISGHTALYWYRQSLGQGLEFLIYFQGNSAPDKSGLPSDRFSAERTGGSVSTLTIQRTQQEDSAVYLCASSLEWRNYEQYFGPGTRLTVT.

The rearrangement links TRBV12-3 or TRBV12-4 to TRBJ2-1; D remains unclear. The V end lost 0 bases, the J end lost 4 bases, and 7 bases lay between the germline ends. This CDR3 spans 14 amino acids. The CDR3 region is CASSLASRYNEQFF. The CDR3 coding sequence is TGTGCCAGCAGTTTAGCGAGTAGATACAATGAGCAGTTCTTC.

This clonotype came up many times. The gene calls are TRBV10-3 and TRBJ2-5, with TRBD2 matching over 8 bases. CDR1 and CDR2 from the germline V gene are ENHRY and SYGVKD. The length of the CDR3 is 14 residues. V shed 5 bases and J 1 base; nucleotides not matched to a gene: 3. Here the CDR3 reads CAISSGGLQETQYF. CDR3 in DNA: TGTGCCATCAGTAGCGGGGGCCTCCAAGAGACCCAGTACTTC.

The chain recombines TRBV11-2 with TRBJ2-1, with D tentatively TRBD2 (5 bases). The end of the DNA is better explained by TRBJ2-7, so the J call may be wrong. The germline CDR1 and CDR2 sequences are SGHAT and FQNNGV. The CDR3 sequence is 13 residues long. CDR3 nucleotides: TGTGCCAGCAGCTTAGGGAGGTGGTGGGAGCAGTACTTC. Residues: CASSLGRWWEQYF.

The rearrangement joins TRBV6-2 or TRBV6-3 to TRBJ2-6; possible D gene TRBD1, 6 bases. This CDR3 is built from 15 residues. V was clipped by 5 bases and J by 0 bases, with 8 bases between them. The germline V gene has CDR1 MNHEY and CDR2 SVGEGT. CDR3 sequence (DNA): TGTGCCAGCAGTATGACAGGCTCTGGGGCCAACGTCCTGACTTTC. It translates to CASSMTGSGANVLTF.

V is TRBV4-3 and J is TRBJ2-3; no definite D call. The CDR3 extends over 14 amino acids. Germline lookup yields CDR1 LGHNA and CDR2 YSLEER. V was trimmed by 4 bases and J by 3 bases, leaving 11 bases between them. The CDR3 spells CASSPVGPTDTQYF. CDR3 coding DNA: TGCGCCAGCAGCCCGGTTGGGCCGACAGATACGCAGTATTTT.